The present TCR beta chain was sequenced within a study of human T cells and chemical hapten exposure. Overall study: Diagnoses of alopecia areata, totalis or universalis occurred in mostly female patients. Study conclusions and caveats: Among TCRs, those above 1 in 1000 frequency were unaffected by DPC sensitization.

Each CDR3 protein gets one entry after TCRdb re-called the RACE reads with MiXCR. Of about 190,000 distinct CDR3 sequences listed, about 25% were seen once; the top ten hold around 2.5%. There are a few counts of this clonotype. Its antigen is still unknown. This sample's time point: patch test 3, about 24 weeks after DPC sensitization. The treatment is: therapeutic diphenylcyclopropenone sensitization with weekly scalp DPC. This clonotype was obtained from a woman aged 40 to 55 with alopecia areata. Some clones in this sample may be carry-over from other donors' samples. The material sequenced was whole blood, taken in connection with sensitization to the hapten diphenylcyclopropenone (DPC).

CDR3 protein: CASSVGTSVGGSVGQETQYF. The CDR3 nucleotides are TGTGCCAGCAGCGTAGGGACTAGCGTGGGGGGTTCGGTGGGACAAGAGACCCAGTACTTC. The V call is TRBV9, the J call TRBJ2-5, with 9 nucleotides matching TRBD2. Trimming removed 0 bases from V and 2 bases from J; junction bases left unmatched: 17. The CDR3 runs to 20 residues. The germline gives CDR1 SGDLS, CDR2 YYNGEE.